This is a list of T cell receptor beta chains from one sample in a study of blood T cell repertoires in COVID-19. Only in-frame clones appear in the TCRdb table, and some are missing; sequencing was by immunoSEQ multiplex PCR. The sample has about 76,000 clones; more than 75% are singletons. Sequencing input: peripheral blood. Receptors originate from a woman older than 75 with active or convalescent COVID-19. CDR3s include the opening cysteine and the closing phenylalanine or tryptophan. D genes are given only for firm matches. The listing skips clone size in some rows; elsewhere it reads once, few, many or a size class.

clone size	D gene	V gene	J gene	CDR3 length	CDR3 DNA	CDR3 protein
few	-	TRBV6-5	TRBJ2-3	13	TGTGCCAGCAGTTATGCGTACACAGATACGCAGTATTTT	CASSYAYTDTQYF
-	-	TRBV19	TRBJ1-5	15	TGTGCCAGTAGTCGGTTGGCGGGAAACAATCAGCCCCAGCATTTT	CASSRLAGNNQPQHF
-	-	TRBV28	TRBJ1-5	15	TGTGCCAGCAGCCGAACAGTCGCCGGTCATCAGCCCCAGCATTTT	CASSRTVAGHQPQHF
-	-	TRBV6-6	TRBJ1-4	14	TGTGCCAGCAGCTACCGGGAAGGGTATGAAAAACTGTTTTTT	CASSYREGYEKLFF
-	TRBD2	TRBV30	TRBJ2-7	13	TGTGCCTGGAGTGTTGGGGGGGCCTACGAGCAGTACTTC	CAWSVGGAYEQYF
-	TRBD1	TRBV7-9	TRBJ1-4	15	TGTGCCAGCAGTCATGCGACAGGGAGGACTGAAAAACTGTTTTTT	CASSHATGRTEKLFF
-	-	TRBV7-2	TRBJ1-1	13	TGTGCCAGCAGCTTATCTATGAACACTGAAGCTTTCTTT	CASSLSMNTEAFF
-	-	TRBV11-3	TRBJ2-2	12	TGTGCCAGCAGCTTCGGTGGCGGGGAGCTGTTTTTT	CASSFGGGELFF
-	TRBD1	TRBV5-1	TRBJ1-2	15	TGCGCCAGCAGCTTGGAGACAGGGACGTACTATGGCTACACCTTC	CASSLETGTYYGYTF
-	TRBD1	TRBV6-2/TRBV6-3	TRBJ2-7	15	TGTGCCAGCAGTCTACCGGGACAGGGGGCCCACGAGCAGTACTTC	CASSLPGQGAHEQYF
few	TRBD2	TRBV7-2	TRBJ2-7	14	TGTGCCAGCAGCTTAGAACACGCACTAGCGGGGATAGCCTTC	CASSLEHALAGIAF
-	TRBD1	TRBV6-5	TRBJ1-2	16	TGTGCCAGCAGTTACTCCAGAGGACAGGGGGCGCCCCCCTACACCTTC	CASSYSRGQGAPPYTF
-	-	TRBV18	TRBJ2-7	15	TGTGCCAGCTCACCTAGTACTCATCCCTCCTACGAGCAGTACTTC	CASSPSTHPSYEQYF
few	-	TRBV28	TRBJ1-2	15	TGTGCCAGCAGTCCTCCATTGGGCGGGTTCGGTGGCTACACCTTC	CASSPPLGGFGGYTF
-	-	TRBV7-3	TRBJ2-3	17	TGTGCCAGCAGCTTAACCGCGAGAGTATTGAGCACAGATACGCAGTATTTT	CASSLTARVLSTDTQYF
once	TRBD1	TRBV10-3	TRBJ1-3	17	TGTGCCATCAGTGAGTCGACACAAGGGACAGAAGGAAACACCATATATTTT	CAISESTQGTEGNTIYF
-	-	TRBV28	TRBJ1-4	16	TGTGCCAGCATGGGGAGTACTATACAGTCCAATGAAAAACTGTTTTTT	CASMGSTIQSNEKLFF
-	TRBD1	TRBV11-2	TRBJ2-5	17	TGTGCCAGCAGCCTAAGGGGGACAGGGGGCCCTCAAGAGACCCAGTACTTC	CASSLRGTGGPQETQYF
once	-	TRBV11-2	TRBJ1-1	14	TGTGCCAGCAGTTACGAGGGAGGTGGCACTGAAGCTTTCTTT	CASSYEGGGTEAFF
-	TRBD2	TRBV9	TRBJ2-5	18	TGTGCCAGCAGCGTAGGTGGACTAGCGGGGGGCAATCAAGAGACCCAGTACTTC	CASSVGGLAGGNQETQYF
-	-	TRBV5-1	TRBJ1-3	16	TGCGCCAGCAGCTTGGCGGGGGTTGCCTCTGGAAACACCATATATTTT	CASSLAGVASGNTIYF
-	TRBD1	TRBV11-3	TRBJ2-1	17	TGTGCCAGCAGCTTAGGCCCCGGGACAGGGATCAGGAATGAGCAGTTCTTC	CASSLGPGTGIRNEQFF
-	-	TRBV3-1/TRBV3-2	TRBJ2-5	16	TGTGCCAGCAGCCTACAGGTACCCCAGGGTGGGGAGACCCAGTACTTC	CASSLQVPQGGETQYF
-	-	TRBV24-1	TRBJ2-2	14	TGTGCCACCGAAGGCGGGGAGAACACCGGGGAGCTGTTTTTT	CATEGGENTGELFF
-	-	TRBV10-3	TRBJ1-3	13	TGTGCCGTCGCCGGGGGGGAAGGAAACACCATATATTTT	CAVAGGEGNTIYF
few	-	TRBV19	TRBJ1-1	14	TGTGCCAGTAGTATAAGCTCAGCGAGCACTGAAGCTTTCTTT	CASSISSASTEAFF
-	-	TRBV11-2	TRBJ2-7	12	TGTGCCAGCAGCTTGACCGGGGACGAGCAGTACTTC	CASSLTGDEQYF
-	-	TRBV7-9	TRBJ1-3	17	TGTGCCAGCAGCTTTCCTACCCGGGGAGGCTCTGGAAACACCATATATTTT	CASSFPTRGGSGNTIYF
-	-	TRBV5-6	TRBJ1-1	12	TGTGCCAGCAGCCGAGGGATCAACCAAGCTTTCTTT	CASSRGINQAFF
-	TRBD1	TRBV19	TRBJ1-4	15	TGTGCCAGTAGCCCTCGGGACAGGGGAAGGGAAAAACTGTTTTTT	CASSPRDRGREKLFF
-	-	TRBV6-6	TRBJ2-3	13	TGTGCCAGCAGTTACCCTCATGAGGATACGCAGTATTTT	CASSYPHEDTQYF
-	TRBD1	TRBV18	TRBJ1-4	14	TGTGCCAGCTCAAGGGGGCAGAGTAATGAAAAACTGTTTTTT	CASSRGQSNEKLFF
-	TRBD2	TRBV29-1	TRBJ2-3	15	TGCAGCGTTGAAACTTCGCGGGGGAGCACAGATACGCAGTATTTT	CSVETSRGSTDTQYF
-	-	TRBV19	TRBJ1-5	15	TGTGCCAGTAGTATTCAGTCCGAGGGCTATCAGCCCCAGCATTTT	CASSIQSEGYQPQHF
-	-	TRBV12-3/TRBV12-4	TRBJ2-1	11	TGTGCCAGCAGTATCTTAAATGAGCAGTTCTTC	CASSILNEQFF
-	-	TRBV19	TRBJ1-1	16	TGTGCCAGTAGCCGTCCCGGACGCAGGGGTGGCACTGAAGCTTTCTTT	CASSRPGRRGGTEAFF
-	TRBD2	TRBV4-1	TRBJ2-3	15	TGCGCCAGCAGCCGAGAAAAAGCGGGGGGAGATACGCAGTATTTT	CASSREKAGGDTQYF
-	TRBD1	TRBV28	TRBJ2-1	16	TGTGCCAGCAGTTCACCCGGGACAGCGACTTACAATGAGCAGTTCTTC	CASSSPGTATYNEQFF
-	TRBD1	TRBV9	TRBJ1-1	12	TGTGCCAGCAGCGCCCGGGGACAGCAAGCTTTCTTT	CASSARGQQAFF
-	TRBD1	TRBV28	TRBJ1-2	12	TGTGCCAGCACTTGGACAGGGGATGGCTACACCTTC	CASTWTGDGYTF